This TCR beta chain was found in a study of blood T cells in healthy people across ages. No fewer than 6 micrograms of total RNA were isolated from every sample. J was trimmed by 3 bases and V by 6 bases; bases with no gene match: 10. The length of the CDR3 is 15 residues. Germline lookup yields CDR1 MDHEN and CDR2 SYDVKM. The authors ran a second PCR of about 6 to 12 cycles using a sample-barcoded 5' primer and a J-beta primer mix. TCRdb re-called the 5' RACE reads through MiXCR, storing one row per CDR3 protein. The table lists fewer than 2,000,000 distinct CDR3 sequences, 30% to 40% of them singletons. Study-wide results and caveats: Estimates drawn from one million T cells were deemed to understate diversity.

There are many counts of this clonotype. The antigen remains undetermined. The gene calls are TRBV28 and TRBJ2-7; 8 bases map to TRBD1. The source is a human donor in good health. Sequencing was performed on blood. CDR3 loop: CASSLPGTGNYEQYF. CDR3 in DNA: TGTGCCAGCAGCCTGCCTGGGACAGGCAACTACGAGCAGTACTTC.